The T cell receptor beta chain under discussion was sequenced for a study of long-term antiretroviral therapy in people with HIV. The germline V gene encodes CDR1 PRHDT and CDR2 FYEKMQ (reference sequence). Trimming took 3 bases from V and 6 from J; bases not matched to a gene: 4. There are 15 residues in the CDR3. Survey-level resolution applied to immunoSEQ assay v3.0. Produced via immunoSEQ multiplex PCR; TCRdb's table is partial and in-frame only. This table holds 33,000 or so clones, roughly 80% found once. The receptor's source is a man younger than 35 with HIV. The starting material was unsorted PBMCs, obtained 0.3 years after starting antiretroviral therapy. This chain links TRBV13 with TRBJ2-7; 14 nucleotides agree with TRBD2. In DNA form, the CDR3 reads TGTGCCAGCAGCTTTGGGACTAGCGGGAGCTTCGAGCAGTACTTC. Translating it yields CASSFGTSGSFEQYF.